A selection of T cell receptor beta chains follows, all from one sample in a study of blood T cell repertoires in COVID-19. Profiling relied on immunoSEQ multiplex PCR, and the TCRdb table lists in-frame clones only, not all of them. The table has 35,000 to 50,000 clones, approximately 82% seen once. Sample: peripheral blood. These receptors were collected from a woman older than 75 with acute or convalescent COVID-19. CDR3s include the opening cysteine and the closing phenylalanine or tryptophan. A D gene is named only where the DNA matches it firmly. Part of the rows lack a size; the others show once, few, many or a class for expanded clones.

V: TRBV5-6
J: TRBJ2-5
D: TRBD2
size: NA
DNA: TGTGCCAGCAGCCTGGGGACTATAAACCAAGAGACCCAGTACTTC
CDR3: CASSLGTINQETQYF

V: TRBV6-6
J: TRBJ2-4
D: NA
size: once
DNA: TGTGCCAGCAGCCAGGGGGGTAGCCGGATATTCATTCAGTACTTC
CDR3: CASSQGGSRIFIQYF

V: TRBV7-2
J: TRBJ2-5
D: NA
size: NA
DNA: TGTGCCAGCAGCTTGGGGGGGGGCTCTATGACCCAGTACTTC
CDR3: CASSLGGGSMTQYF

V: TRBV6-5
J: TRBJ2-3
D: TRBD2
size: NA
DNA: TGTGCCAGCAGTCGTAGCGGGCCTATAGATACGCAGTATTTT
CDR3: CASSRSGPIDTQYF

V: TRBV7-3
J: TRBJ1-1
D: NA
size: NA
DNA: TGTGCCAGCAGCCCCTTGGACAGTCTAGAAGCTTTCTTT
CDR3: CASSPLDSLEAFF

V: TRBV9
J: TRBJ2-1
D: TRBD1
size: once
DNA: TGTGCCAGCAGCGTAGAAGGACAGGGAGCCTCCAATGAGCAGTTCTTC
CDR3: CASSVEGQGASNEQFF

V: TRBV10-3
J: TRBJ2-7
D: NA
size: once
DNA: TGTGCCATCAGTGACGACAGCTCCTACGAGCAGTACTTC
CDR3: CAISDDSSYEQYF

V: TRBV6-5
J: TRBJ1-1
D: TRBD1
size: NA
DNA: TGTGCCAGCAGTTACTGGACAGGGGCGAACACTGAAGCTTTCTTT
CDR3: CASSYWTGANTEAFF

V: TRBV6-5
J: TRBJ1-3
D: NA
size: medium-sized
DNA: TGTGCCAGCAGTTACAGCGGGAACTCTGGAAACACCATATATTTT
CDR3: CASSYSGNSGNTIYF

V: TRBV6-5
J: TRBJ1-4
D: TRBD1
size: NA
DNA: TGTGCCAGCAGTTACGGACAGGGAGGTGAAAAACTGTTTTTT
CDR3: CASSYGQGGEKLFF

V: TRBV6-5
J: TRBJ1-2
D: NA
size: NA
DNA: TGTGCCAGCAGTTACTCTGGGGGGGTTAACTATGGCTACACCTTC
CDR3: CASSYSGGVNYGYTF

V: TRBV5-4
J: TRBJ2-7
D: TRBD1
size: once
DNA: TGTGCCAGCAGTTACCAGGGGGACGAGCAGTACTTC
CDR3: CASSYQGDEQYF

V: TRBV2
J: TRBJ2-1
D: TRBD1
size: NA
DNA: TGTGCCAGCAGCGCGGACAGGGGGCTTTTCGATGAGCAGTTCTTC
CDR3: CASSADRGLFDEQFF

V: TRBV3-1/TRBV3-2
J: TRBJ1-3
D: TRBD1
size: NA
DNA: TGTGCCAGCAGCCCAGGGACAGATGGAAACACCATATATTTT
CDR3: CASSPGTDGNTIYF

V: TRBV18
J: TRBJ1-1
D: NA
size: few
DNA: TGTGCCAGCTCACCACCGGACACTTGGAACACTGAAGCTTTCTTT
CDR3: CASSPPDTWNTEAFF

V: TRBV2
J: TRBJ1-2
D: NA
size: NA
DNA: TGTGCCAGCAGTGAGAGTCAACGAAACTATGGCTACACCTTC
CDR3: CASSESQRNYGYTF

V: TRBV6-5
J: TRBJ1-5
D: NA
size: NA
DNA: TGTGCCAGCAGTTCAGGGTCCGGCGGATATCAGCCCCAGCATTTT
CDR3: CASSSGSGGYQPQHF

V: TRBV5-1
J: TRBJ1-3
D: NA
size: NA
DNA: TGCGCCAGCAGCCCGATTAATGACAGGTCTGGAAACACCATATATTTT
CDR3: CASSPINDRSGNTIYF

V: TRBV18
J: TRBJ1-1
D: TRBD1
size: NA
DNA: TGTGCCAGCTCACCACGGGACAGGGCTGAAGCTTTCTTT
CDR3: CASSPRDRAEAFF

V: TRBV11-2
J: TRBJ1-2
D: TRBD1
size: NA
DNA: TGTGCCAGCAGCCCGATTCTTAGGGGACAGGGGAAGGGCTATGGCTACACCTTC
CDR3: CASSPILRGQGKGYGYTF

V: TRBV5-8
J: TRBJ2-2
D: TRBD2
size: NA
DNA: TGTGCCAGCAGAAGTTTACCTAGCGGGGGGACCGGGGAGCTGTTTTTT
CDR3: CASRSLPSGGTGELFF

V: TRBV10-3
J: TRBJ1-3
D: NA
size: NA
DNA: TGTGCCATCAGTGAGAACGGCTCTGGAAACACCATATATTTT
CDR3: CAISENGSGNTIYF

V: TRBV12-3/TRBV12-4
J: TRBJ1-2
D: NA
size: NA
DNA: TGTGCCAGCAGGTCGGGGGGTGCCTATGGCTACACCTTC
CDR3: CASRSGGAYGYTF

V: TRBV28
J: TRBJ2-5
D: TRBD2
size: once
DNA: TGTGCCAGCAGTTTAAATCCGGGACTAGGAGAGACCCAGTACTTC
CDR3: CASSLNPGLGETQYF

V: TRBV12-3/TRBV12-4
J: TRBJ1-2
D: NA
size: NA
DNA: TGTGCCAGCAGAATAAGGGGGGGCTATGGCTACACCTTC
CDR3: CASRIRGGYGYTF

V: TRBV3-1/TRBV3-2
J: TRBJ2-5
D: NA
size: once
DNA: TGTGCCAGCAGCCAAGGTCAGGGGCAAGAGACCCAGTACTTC
CDR3: CASSQGQGQETQYF